This T cell receptor beta chain was recorded in a study of blood T cells in healthy people across ages. Study context: Capturing about one barcoded beta molecule per two T cells was achieved by template switching.

The V gene's germline CDR1 is DFQATT and CDR2 SNEGSKA (reference sequence). CDR3 length: 14 residues. V was clipped by 3 bases and J by 2 bases, with 11 bases between them. Findings and caveats of the study: CMV status of donors was not determined, possibly confounding expanded clonotype changes. Naive CD4+ cells and diversity were both higher in long-lived donors than in aged donors.

Worth noting for this clonotype: The antigen remains undetermined.

A sample-barcoded 5' primer and a J-beta primer mix were used in a second PCR of about 7 to 11 cycles. TCRdb re-called the 5' RACE reads with MiXCR, one entry per CDR3 protein. The sample has around 1.5 million distinct CDR3 sequences, almost 35% seen once; the top ten hold about 11%. Drawn from each donor were 8.5 to 10 milliliters of peripheral blood. The sample taken for sequencing was blood. The TCR sequence derives from a woman aged 25 to 45 in good health. The rearrangement joins TRBV20-1 to TRBJ1-5; D perhaps matches TRBD1 (6 bases). As DNA, the CDR3 is TGCAGTGCTAGGCAGGGGACGGGCAATCAGCCCCAGCATTTT. It translates to CSARQGTGNQPQHF.